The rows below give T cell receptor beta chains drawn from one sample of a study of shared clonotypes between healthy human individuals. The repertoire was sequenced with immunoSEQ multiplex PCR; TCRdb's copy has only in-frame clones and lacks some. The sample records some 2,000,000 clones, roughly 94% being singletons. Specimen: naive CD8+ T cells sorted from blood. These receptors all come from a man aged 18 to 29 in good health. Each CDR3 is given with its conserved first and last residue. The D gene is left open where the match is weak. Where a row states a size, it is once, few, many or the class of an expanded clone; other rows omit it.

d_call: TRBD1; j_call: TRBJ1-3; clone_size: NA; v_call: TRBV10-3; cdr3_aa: CAISDTGAPGNTIYF; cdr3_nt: TGTGCCATCAGTGACACAGGGGCCCCTGGAAACACCATATATTTT
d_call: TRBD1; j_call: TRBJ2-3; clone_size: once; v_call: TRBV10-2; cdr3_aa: CASAPGDRGTDTQYF; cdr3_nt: TGCGCCAGCGCCCCTGGGGACAGGGGAACAGATACGCAGTATTTT
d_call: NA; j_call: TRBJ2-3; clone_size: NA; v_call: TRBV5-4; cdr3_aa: CASSSRDGGMVVDTQYF; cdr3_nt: TGTGCCAGCAGCTCGAGGGACGGCGGGATGGTTGTAGATACGCAGTATTTT
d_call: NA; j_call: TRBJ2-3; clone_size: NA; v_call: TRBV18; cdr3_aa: CASSPGEYSTDTQYF; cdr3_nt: TGTGCCAGCTCACCAGGGGAGTACTCCACAGATACGCAGTATTTT
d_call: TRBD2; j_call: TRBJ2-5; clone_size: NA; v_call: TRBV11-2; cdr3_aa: CASSIAPLAGEETQYF; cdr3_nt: TGTGCCAGCAGCATTGCCCCACTAGCGGGAGAAGAGACCCAGTACTTC
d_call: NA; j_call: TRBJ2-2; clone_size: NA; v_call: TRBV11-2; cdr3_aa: CASSLSQGPGELFF; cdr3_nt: TGTGCCAGCAGCTTAAGTCAGGGCCCCGGGGAGCTGTTTTTT
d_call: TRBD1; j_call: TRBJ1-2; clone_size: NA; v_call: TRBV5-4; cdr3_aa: CASSGYQGAPLDNNYGYTF; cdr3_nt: TGTGCCAGCAGCGGATATCAGGGGGCGCCTCTTGATAATAACTATGGCTACACCTTC
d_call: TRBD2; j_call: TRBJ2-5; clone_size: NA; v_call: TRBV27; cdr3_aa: CASSSLAGGLKTQYF; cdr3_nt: TGTGCCAGCAGTTCACTAGCGGGGGGGCTAAAGACCCAGTACTTC
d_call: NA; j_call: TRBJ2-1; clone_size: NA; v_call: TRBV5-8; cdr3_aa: CASEPRGEDNEQFF; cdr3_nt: TGTGCCAGCGAACCCAGGGGAGAGGACAATGAGCAGTTCTTC
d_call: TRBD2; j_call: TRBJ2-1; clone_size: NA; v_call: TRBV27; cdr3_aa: CASSFVTSVGYNEQFF; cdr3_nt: TGTGCCAGCAGTTTTGTCACTAGCGTAGGCTACAATGAGCAGTTCTTC
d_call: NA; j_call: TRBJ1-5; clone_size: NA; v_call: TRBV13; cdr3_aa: CASSYPNRRPKGYSNQPQHF; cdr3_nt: TGTGCCAGCAGCTATCCCAATCGACGGCCGAAGGGGTATAGCAATCAGCCCCAGCATTTT
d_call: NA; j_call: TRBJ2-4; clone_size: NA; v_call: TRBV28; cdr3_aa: CASSLRGAKNIQYF; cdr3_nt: TGTGCCAGCAGTTTACGGGGGGCTAAAAACATTCAGTACTTC